The 4 T cell receptor beta chains given below trace back to one sample, sequenced in a study of cytomegalovirus exposure and HLA in healthy donors. The PCR was carried out with 60 Vbeta primers and 13 Jbeta primers. Data came from immunoSEQ multiplex PCR; TCRdb stores just in-frame clones and leaves some out. The repertoire holds 65,000 to 85,000 clones, roughly 80% seen once, with 2.4% in the top ten. Sequenced material: PBMCs. The receptors derive from a woman in her 50s in good health and CMV-seronegative.

The chain has TRBV29-1 and TRBJ1-1; tentative D call: TRBD1 (5 bases). This CDR3 region has 13 residues. In germline, CDR1 is SQVTM, CDR2 ANQGSEA. Between the trimmed V and J ends, which lost 7 bases and 4 bases, there was a span of 16 bases. CDR3 sequence (DNA): TGCAGCGGGACCACAGGTAGAGGCACTGAAGCTTTCTTT. It codes for CSGTTGRGTEAFF.

The chain uses TRBV9 and TRBJ2-6; 10 bases align to TRBD1. Germline CDR1 is SGDLS and CDR2 is YYNGEE. The V gene end was trimmed by 4 bases and the J gene end by 5 bases; junction bases not matched to a gene: 6. This CDR3 contains 16 residues. CDR3 coding DNA: TGTGCCAGCAGCCCTGACAGGGGGCTAAGGGCCAACGTCCTGACTTTC. It yields the protein CASSPDRGLRANVLTF.

V and J are TRBV4-1 and TRBJ2-1; D perhaps matches TRBD1 (6 bases). This CDR3 contains 15 residues. The germline gives CDR1 MGHRA, CDR2 YSYEKL. V was shortened by 4 bases and J by 0 bases, with 10 bases between the two germline ends. The CDR3 is CASSPGQLSYNEQFF. The DNA for the CDR3 is TGCGCCAGCAGCCCCGGACAGCTCTCCTACAATGAGCAGTTCTTC.

The chain uses TRBV28 and TRBJ1-4, with TRBD1 matching 8 bases. This CDR3 comprises 15 residues. Germline V lookup: CDR1 MDHEN, CDR2 SYDVKM. With V trimmed by 6 bases and J by 13 bases, 16 bases remained unmatched. The CDR3 is CASSPGTGNPQRLFF. CDR3 DNA: TGTGCCAGCAGCCCCGGGACAGGTAACCCCCAAAGACTGTTTTTT.